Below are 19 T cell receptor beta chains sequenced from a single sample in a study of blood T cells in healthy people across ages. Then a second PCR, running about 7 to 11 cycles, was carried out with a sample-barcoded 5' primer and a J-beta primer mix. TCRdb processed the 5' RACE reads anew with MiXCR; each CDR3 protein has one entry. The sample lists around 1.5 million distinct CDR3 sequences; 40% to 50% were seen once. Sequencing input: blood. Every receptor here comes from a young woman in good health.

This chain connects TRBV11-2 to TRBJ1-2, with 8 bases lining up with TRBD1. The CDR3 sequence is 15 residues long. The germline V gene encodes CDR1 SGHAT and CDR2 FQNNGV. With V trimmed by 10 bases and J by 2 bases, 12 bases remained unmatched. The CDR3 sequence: CATLAPGQENYGYTF. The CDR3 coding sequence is TGTGCCACCCTAGCCCCGGGACAGGAGAACTATGGCTACACCTTC.

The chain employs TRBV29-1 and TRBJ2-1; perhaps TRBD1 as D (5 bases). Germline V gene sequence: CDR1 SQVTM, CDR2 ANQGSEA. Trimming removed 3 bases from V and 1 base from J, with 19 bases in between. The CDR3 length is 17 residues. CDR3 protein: CSVEGWQGCWSYNEQFF. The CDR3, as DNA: TGCAGCGTTGAGGGCTGGCAGGGCTGTTGGTCCTACAATGAGCAGTTCTTC.

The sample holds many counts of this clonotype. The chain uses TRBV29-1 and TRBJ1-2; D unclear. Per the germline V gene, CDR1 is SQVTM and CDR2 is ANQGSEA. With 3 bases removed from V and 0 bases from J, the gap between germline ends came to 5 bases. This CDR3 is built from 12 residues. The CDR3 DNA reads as TGCAGCGTTGACAGAACTAACTATGGCTACACCTTC. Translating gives CSVDRTNYGYTF.

The CDR3: CSARQAANYGYTF. For the CDR3, the DNA is TGCAGTGCTCGACAGGCAGCTAACTATGGCTACACCTTC. V usage is TRBV20-1 and J usage is TRBJ1-2, with D possibly matching TRBD1 (6 bases). The germline CDR1 and CDR2 sequences are DFQATT and SNEGSKA (reference sequence). The CDR3 length is 13 residues. The V end lost 5 bases, the J end lost 0 bases, and 10 bases lay between the germline ends.

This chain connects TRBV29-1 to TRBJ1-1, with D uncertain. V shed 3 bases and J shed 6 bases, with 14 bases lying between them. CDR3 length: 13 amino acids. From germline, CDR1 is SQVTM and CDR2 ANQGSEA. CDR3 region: CSVEVWFSAEAFF. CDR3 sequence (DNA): TGCAGCGTTGAGGTCTGGTTTTCGGCTGAAGCTTTCTTT.

The CDR3 reads CASTTRGANYGYTF. CDR3 coding DNA: TGTGCCAGCACCACGAGAGGAGCTAACTATGGCTACACCTTC. The chain joins TRBV3-1 to TRBJ1-2; D call uncertain. The germline gives CDR1 LGHDT, CDR2 YNNKEL (reference sequence). Trimming stripped 7 bases from V and 0 bases from J, with 12 bases between. This CDR3 has 14 residues.

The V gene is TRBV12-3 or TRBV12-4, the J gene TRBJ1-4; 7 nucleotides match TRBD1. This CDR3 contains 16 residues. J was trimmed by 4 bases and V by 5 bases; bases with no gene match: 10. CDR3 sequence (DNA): TGTGCCAGCAGTCACCCGGGGACAGCTTTTAATGAAAAACTGTTTTTT. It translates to CASSHPGTAFNEKLFF.

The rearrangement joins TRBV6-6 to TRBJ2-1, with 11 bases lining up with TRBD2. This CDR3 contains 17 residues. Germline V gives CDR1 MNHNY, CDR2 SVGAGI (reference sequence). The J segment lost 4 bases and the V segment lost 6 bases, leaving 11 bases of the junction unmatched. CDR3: CASRNLAGGQWYNEQFF. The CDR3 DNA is TGTGCCAGCAGGAACCTAGCGGGGGGCCAGTGGTACAATGAGCAGTTCTTC.

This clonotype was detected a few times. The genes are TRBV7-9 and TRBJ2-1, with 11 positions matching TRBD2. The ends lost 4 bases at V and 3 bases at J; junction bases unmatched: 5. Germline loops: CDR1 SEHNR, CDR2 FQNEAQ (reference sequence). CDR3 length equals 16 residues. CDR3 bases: TGTGCCAGCAGCTCCCCGGGACTAGCGGACTACAATGAGCAGTTCTTC. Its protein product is CASSSPGLADYNEQFF.

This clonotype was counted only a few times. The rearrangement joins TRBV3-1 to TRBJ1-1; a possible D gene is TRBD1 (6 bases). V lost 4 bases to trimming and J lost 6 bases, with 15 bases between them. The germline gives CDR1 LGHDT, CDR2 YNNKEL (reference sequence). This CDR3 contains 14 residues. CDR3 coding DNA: TGTGCCAGCAGCCGGGCCACAGGGACGGCTGAAGCTTTCTTT. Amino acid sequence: CASSRATGTAEAFF.

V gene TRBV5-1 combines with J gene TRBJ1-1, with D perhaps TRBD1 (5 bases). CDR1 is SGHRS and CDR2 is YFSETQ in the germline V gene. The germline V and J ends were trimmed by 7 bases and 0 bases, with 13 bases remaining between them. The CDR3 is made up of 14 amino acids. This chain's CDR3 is CASWTGGMNTEAFF. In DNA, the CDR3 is TGCGCCAGCTGGACCGGGGGTATGAACACTGAAGCTTTCTTT.

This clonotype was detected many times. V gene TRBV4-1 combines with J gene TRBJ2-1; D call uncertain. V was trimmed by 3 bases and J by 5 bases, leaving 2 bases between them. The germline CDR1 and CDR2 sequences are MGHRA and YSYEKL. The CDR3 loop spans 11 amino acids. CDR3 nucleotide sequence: TGCGCCAGCAGCCACCACAATGAGCAGTTCTTC. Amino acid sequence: CASSHHNEQFF.

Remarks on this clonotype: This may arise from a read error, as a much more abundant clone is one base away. The CDR3 reads CASSVEVAGGKYNEQYF. The CDR3 nucleotides read TGTGCCAGCAGCGTAGAAGTAGCGGGGGGAAAATACAATGAGCAGTACTTC. The chain has TRBV9 and TRBJ2-1, with 10 bases aligning to TRBD2. Near its end, the DNA agrees better with TRBJ2-7, so the J call may be wrong. Germline CDR1 SGDLS, CDR2 YYNGEE. The CDR3 contains 17 residues.

The chain's CDR3 is CASSPGGGAKYNQPQHF. CDR3 DNA sequence: TGTGCCAGCAGTCCAGGGGGCGGGGCAAAGTACAATCAGCCCCAGCATTTT. This chain links TRBV6-1 with TRBJ1-5, with 8 nucleotides matching TRBD1. Germline V gene lookup returns CDR1 MNHNS and CDR2 SASEGT. The CDR3 is 17 residues long. The J segment lost 3 bases and the V segment lost 5 bases, leaving 12 bases of the junction unmatched.

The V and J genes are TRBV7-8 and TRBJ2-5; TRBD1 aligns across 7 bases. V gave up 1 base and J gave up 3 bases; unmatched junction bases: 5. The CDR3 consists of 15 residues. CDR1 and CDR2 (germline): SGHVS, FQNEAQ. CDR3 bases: TGTGCCAGCAGCTTAGGTGCCGGGACAGAAGAGACCCAGTACTTC. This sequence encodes CASSLGAGTEETQYF.

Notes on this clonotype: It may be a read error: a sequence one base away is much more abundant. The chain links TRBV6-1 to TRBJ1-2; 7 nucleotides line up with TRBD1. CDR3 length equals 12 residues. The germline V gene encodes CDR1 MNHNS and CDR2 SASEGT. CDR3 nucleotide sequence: TGTGACAGCAGTGAAACAGGGGATGGCTACACCTTC. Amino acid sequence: CDSSETGDGYTF.

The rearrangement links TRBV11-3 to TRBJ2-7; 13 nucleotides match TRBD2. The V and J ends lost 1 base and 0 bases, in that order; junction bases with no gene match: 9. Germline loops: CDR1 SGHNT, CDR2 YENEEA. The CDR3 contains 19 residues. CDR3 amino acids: CASSLGSGLAGASSYEQYF. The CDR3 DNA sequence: TGTGCCAGCAGCTTAGGGAGCGGACTAGCGGGGGCCAGCTCCTACGAGCAGTACTTC.

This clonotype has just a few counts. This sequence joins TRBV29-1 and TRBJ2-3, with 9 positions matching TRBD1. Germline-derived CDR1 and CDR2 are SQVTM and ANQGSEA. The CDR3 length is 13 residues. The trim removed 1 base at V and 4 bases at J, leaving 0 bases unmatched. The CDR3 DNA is TGCAGCGTTGAAGGGACAGGGGCAGATACGCAGTATTTT. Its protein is CSVEGTGADTQYF.

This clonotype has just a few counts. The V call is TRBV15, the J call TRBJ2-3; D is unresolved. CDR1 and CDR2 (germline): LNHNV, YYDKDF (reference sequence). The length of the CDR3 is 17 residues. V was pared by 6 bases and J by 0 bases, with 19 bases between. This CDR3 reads CATSSFPKRLSTDTQYF. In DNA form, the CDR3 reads TGTGCCACCAGTTCCTTCCCCAAACGCTTGAGCACAGATACGCAGTATTTT.